These 24 T cell receptor beta chains were all obtained from the same sample, sequenced in a study of T-cell reconstitution after alpha-beta-depleted transplantation in children. Researchers prepared the TCRbeta library using unique molecular identifiers, the study reports. A single record per CDR3 protein comes from TCRdb applying MiXCR to the PCR reads. The sample lists hundreds of thousands of distinct CDR3 sequences, approximately 10% occurring once. The sample in question was PBMCs, obtained before TCRalphabeta/CD19-depleted stem cell transplant. These receptors originate from a child younger than two with acute myeloid leukemia, due to receive a stem cell transplant.

In its sample, this clonotype was seen a few times. The genes are TRBV20-1 and TRBJ2-1; 10 nucleotides match TRBD2. The J segment lost 4 bases and the V segment lost 5 bases, leaving 2 bases of the junction unmatched. CDR1 and CDR2 (germline): DFQATT, SNEGSKA (reference sequence). The CDR3 has 13 amino acids. DNA of the CDR3: TGCAGTGCTCTGACTAGCGGGTACAATGAGCAGTTCTTC. Translation gives CSALTSGYNEQFF.

Ten or more counts support this clonotype. The chain combines TRBV6-1 with TRBJ2-1; maybe TRBD2 (6 bases). Trimming pared 6 bases from V and 8 bases from J, leaving 11 bases between. The CDR3 runs 12 residues. The germline CDR1 and CDR2 sequences are MNHNS and SASEGT. The CDR3 DNA reads TGTGCCAGCAGGGGAGGCGGGGATGAGCAGTTCTTC. This encodes CASRGGGDEQFF.

This clonotype appeared many times. V and J are TRBV20-1 and TRBJ2-5, with 8 bases lining up with TRBD2. This CDR3 region has 14 residues. V was clipped by 1 base and J by 5 bases; unmatched bases: 6. Germline V gene lookup returns CDR1 DFQATT and CDR2 SNEGSKA (reference sequence). The DNA for the CDR3 is TGCAGTGCTAGAGTGCCGGGAGGGTTGGAGACCCAGTACTTC. This gives the protein CSARVPGGLETQYF.

This clonotype was counted ten times or more. The chain joins TRBV18 to TRBJ2-1; 8 bases agree with TRBD2. CDR3 size: 14 residues. Germline-derived CDR1 and CDR2 are KGHSH and LQKENI. The ends lost 3 bases at V and 8 bases at J; junction bases unmatched: 6. The CDR3, as DNA: TGTGCCAGCTCACCCGGGACTAGGAGTTATGAGCAGTTCTTC. It is translated as CASSPGTRSYEQFF.

This clonotype was observed at least ten times. In DNA form, the CDR3 reads TGTGCCAGCAGTCCTCCGGACATAGGGGGAATTGGGTACAATGAGCAGTTCTTC. Protein product: CASSPPDIGGIGYNEQFF. The gene calls are TRBV12-3 or TRBV12-4 and TRBJ2-1, with a weak D call TRBD1 (6 bases). With 5 bases removed from V and 4 bases from J, the gap between germline ends came to 24 bases. The CDR3 extends over 18 amino acids.

This clonotype was counted many times. This chain uses TRBV10-3 with TRBJ1-2; D might be TRBD1 (5 bases). This CDR3 is 14 amino acids long. The germline V gene has CDR1 ENHRY and CDR2 SYGVKD. The V end was cut by 4 bases, the J end by 4 bases, with 13 bases between. The CDR3 spells CAISALGTSYGYTF. CDR3 sequence (DNA): TGTGCCATCAGTGCCCTCGGGACTTCCTATGGCTACACCTTC.

Notes on this clonotype: This sequence may be a read error, since a much larger clone differs from it by one base. The chain links TRBV18 to TRBJ2-5; D gene ambiguous. This CDR3 is built from 12 residues. Germline lookup yields CDR1 KGHSH and CDR2 LQKENI. The CDR3 nucleotides are TGTGCCTGCTCACCGGCATTAGAGACCCAGTACTTC. Protein product: CACSPALETQYF.

Ten or more counts support this clonotype. The chain is built from TRBV13 and TRBJ2-1; either TRBD1 or TRBD2 may fit D (5 bases each). There are 14 residues in the CDR3. The ends were cut back, 7 bases at V and 0 bases at J, with 10 bases in the middle. From germline, CDR1 is PRHDT and CDR2 FYEKMQ (reference sequence). The CDR3 sequence: CASNSGSSYNEQFF. CDR3 nucleotide sequence: TGTGCCAGCAACTCAGGGAGCTCCTACAATGAGCAGTTCTTC.

The chain couples TRBV28 to TRBJ2-1; 9 bases align to TRBD2. V lost 11 bases and J lost 4; bases outside the gene matches: 21. The V gene's germline CDR1 is MDHEN and CDR2 SYDVKM. CDR3 length equals 18 residues. The CDR3 sequence: CACKFGTSIGRAYNEQFF. CDR3 nucleotide sequence: TGTGCCTGCAAATTCGGGACTAGCATCGGCCGGGCGTACAATGAGCAGTTCTTC.

This clonotype was seen ten or more times. The chain has TRBV7-2 and TRBJ2-3; TRBD2 agrees at 7 bases. CDR3 length: 16 amino acids. Trimming cost V 1 base and J 0 bases; bases outside gene matches: 4. The germline gives CDR1 SGHTA, CDR2 FQGNSA. The CDR3 nucleotides read TGTGCCAGCAGCTTAGGGGGGGGGATTAGCACAGATACGCAGTATTTT. Its protein is CASSLGGGISTDTQYF.

Many counts were recorded for this clonotype. The rearrangement joins TRBV18 to TRBJ2-5, with 7 positions matching TRBD2. This CDR3 has 17 amino acids. Germline V gives CDR1 KGHSH, CDR2 LQKENI. The V segment lost 0 bases and the J segment 4 bases; nucleotides outside the gene matches: 11. In DNA, the CDR3 is TGTGCCAGCTCACCACCCCAGGGAGGGGATTTTTCAGAGACCCAGTACTTC. This gives the protein CASSPPQGGDFSETQYF.

This clonotype has a count of ten or more. The chain uses TRBV20-1 and TRBJ2-7; 13 nucleotides match TRBD2. CDR1 and CDR2 (germline): DFQATT, SNEGSKA (reference sequence). Unmatched junction bases numbered 1, after V lost 3 bases and J lost 2 bases. The CDR3 spans 14 residues. The CDR3 DNA reads as TGCAGTGCTAGTACTAGCGGGGGGGCCTACGAGCAGTACTTC. Protein product: CSASTSGGAYEQYF.

V gene TRBV19 combines with J gene TRBJ1-2; D unclear. Deletions cut 3 bases from V and 11 bases from J, with 10 bases between. This CDR3 region has 11 residues. Germline loops: CDR1 LNHDA, CDR2 SQIVND (reference sequence). In DNA form, the CDR3 reads TGTGCCAGTAGTATCGGCGTAGTTTACACCTTC. This codes for CASSIGVVYTF. The variable domain in full, completed from reference TRBV19 and TRBJ1-2, reads DGGITQSPKYLFRKEGQNVTLSCEQNLNHDAMYWYRQDPGQGLRLIYYSQIVNDFQKGDIAEGYSVSREKKESFPLTVTSAQKNPTAFYLCASSIGVVYTFGSGTRLTVV.

The table lists this clonotype with many counts. The chain joins TRBV20-1 to TRBJ2-5, with 7 bases identical to TRBD2. The V gene's germline CDR1 is DFQATT and CDR2 SNEGSKA (reference sequence). The CDR3 contains 14 residues. V was pared by 5 bases and J by 2 bases, with 8 bases of the junction left unmatched. Here the CDR3 reads CSAYSPGGQETQYF. The CDR3 bases are TGCAGTGCTTACTCCCCCGGGGGGCAAGAGACCCAGTACTTC.

This clonotype has more than one count but fewer than ten. The genes are TRBV5-1 and TRBJ1-1; D unclear. The CDR3 sequence is 16 residues long. The V gene's germline CDR1 is SGHRS and CDR2 YFSETQ. The V and J ends lost 5 bases and 1 base respectively, with 18 bases between them. CDR3 sequence reads: CASRKVAGVTNTEAFF. DNA of the CDR3: TGCGCCAGCAGAAAGGTCGCTGGGGTCACGAACACTGAAGCTTTCTTT.

This clonotype was seen at least ten times. The rearrangement joins TRBV20-1 to TRBJ2-1, with TRBD2 matching over 10 bases. Germline V gene data show CDR1 as DFQATT and CDR2 as SNEGSKA (reference sequence). Germline trimming cut 3 bases from V and 2 bases from J; bases unmatched to any gene: 10. The CDR3 length is 17 residues. The CDR3 loop reads CSASTPLAGEPYNEQFF. As DNA, the CDR3 is TGCAGTGCTAGCACGCCCCTAGCGGGAGAACCCTACAATGAGCAGTTCTTC.

This clonotype was seen more than once but under ten times. This chain joins TRBV28 and TRBJ2-1, with D perhaps given as TRBD1 or TRBD2 (5 bases each). The CDR3 is made up of 15 amino acids. From germline, CDR1 is MDHEN and CDR2 SYDVKM. The V gene lost 2 bases and the J gene lost 10 bases, with 18 bases spanning the gap. CDR3 region: CASSLAGAAAREQFF. In DNA form, the CDR3 reads TGTGCCAGCAGTTTAGCCGGGGCCGCGGCTCGGGAGCAGTTCTTC.

Concerning this clonotype itself: Just one base apart from a much larger clone, this may be a read error. The J gene is TRBJ1-2, the V gene TRBV28; D remains ambiguous. The CDR3 runs to 14 residues. The germline V gene encodes CDR1 MDHEN and CDR2 SYDVKM. The CDR3 DNA sequence: TGTGGCAGCAGTGTCACTGGAGCTAACTATGGCTACACCTTC. Protein: CGSSVTGANYGYTF.

This clonotype came up many times. The chain is built from TRBV12-3 or TRBV12-4 and TRBJ1-2; D may be TRBD1 (5 bases). V dropped 4 bases and J dropped 6 bases, with 12 bases sitting between them. The CDR3 has 13 amino acids. The chain's CDR3 is CASSSGAPDGYTF. The CDR3 DNA sequence: TGTGCCAGCAGTTCCGGGGCGCCGGATGGCTACACCTTC.

This clonotype was seen repeatedly, ten times or more. The chain carries TRBV20-1 and TRBJ2-7, with D unresolved. This CDR3 comprises 12 residues. Germline V gene data show CDR1 as DFQATT and CDR2 as SNEGSKA (reference sequence). Trimming took off 1 base at V and 6 bases at J, with 10 bases between the two ends. DNA for the CDR3: TGCAGTGCTAGAGGGGGAACAAGCGAGCAGTACTTC. This gives the protein CSARGGTSEQYF.

At least ten counts were recorded for this clonotype. The chain employs TRBV20-1 and TRBJ1-6; D is ambiguous. The CDR3 spans 15 residues. Deletions cut 0 bases from V and 7 bases from J, with 13 bases between. Germline values: CDR1 DFQATT, CDR2 SNEGSKA (reference sequence). The CDR3: CSARDRGAGNSPLHF. The CDR3 region has the DNA TGCAGTGCTAGAGATCGGGGAGCGGGGAATTCACCCCTCCACTTT.

This clonotype was recorded many times. The V gene is TRBV6-5, the J gene TRBJ2-1; the match to TRBD2 covers 12 bases. This CDR3 is 18 amino acids long. CDR1 and CDR2 from the germline V gene are MNHEY and SVGAGI. V gave up 0 bases and J gave up 5 bases; unmatched junction bases: 8. This CDR3 is CASSYSIGLAGLNNEQFF. The CDR3 nucleotides are TGTGCCAGCAGTTACTCCATCGGACTAGCGGGACTAAACAATGAGCAGTTCTTC.

This clonotype was seen many times. CDR3 bases: TGTGCCAGCAGCCAAGAACACAGGCTGGGGGGCAATCAGCCCCAGCATTTT. This gives the protein CASSQEHRLGGNQPQHF. The chain employs TRBV14 and TRBJ1-5; D is possibly TRBD1 (5 bases). The germline CDR1 and CDR2 sequences are SGHDN and FVKESK. This CDR3 is built from 17 residues. V lost 0 bases, J lost 2 bases, and 14 bases lay in between.

The rearrangement joins TRBV27 to TRBJ1-1; D ambiguous. The CDR3 consists of 13 residues. V gave up 0 bases and J gave up 3 bases, with 5 bases separating them. Germline V CDR1 and CDR2: MNHEY, SMNVEV (reference sequence). The chain's CDR3 is CASSLSPDTEAFF. CDR3 nucleotide sequence: TGTGCCAGCAGTTTATCCCCGGACACTGAAGCTTTCTTT.